A single sample gave rise to the 2 T cell receptor beta chains below, sequenced in a study of T cells in localized non-small cell lung cancer. Some clones are missing from TCRdb's copy, which holds only in-frame ones; the method was immunoSEQ multiplex PCR. The sample contains fewer than 2,000 clones, approximately 26% of which appear only once. The specimen comprised normal lung tissue next to the tumor, sampled before any cancer treatment. The source is a female donor over 55 with stage I lung adenocarcinoma.

This clone was detected a few times. CDR3 in DNA: TGTGCCAGCAGCGTAGCAGCGGGAGGAATGGAGACCCAGTACTTC. This encodes CASSVAAGGMETQYF. This rearrangement joins TRBV9 to TRBJ2-5; the match to TRBD2 covers 9 bases. Germline V gene data show CDR1 as SGDLS and CDR2 as YYNGEE. The V gene end was trimmed by 0 bases and the J gene end by 5 bases; junction bases not matched to a gene: 5. The CDR3 consists of 15 residues. Looking up the rest from reference TRBV9 and TRBJ2-5 gives the full variable domain: DSGVTQTPKHLITATGQRVTLRCSPRSGDLSVYWYQQSLDQGLQFLIQYYNGEERAKGNILERFSAQQFPDLHSELNLSSLELGDSALYFCASSVAAGGMETQYFGPGTRLLVL.

This clone counts as medium-sized (0.01 to 0.1%). V is TRBV11-3 and J is TRBJ2-7; 8 bases are a match to TRBD1. This CDR3 spans 14 amino acids. Unmatched junction bases numbered 6, after V lost 5 bases and J lost 3 bases. Germline CDR1 reads SGHNT; CDR2 reads YENEEA. The DNA of the CDR3 is TGTGCCAGCAGCCACCGGGACAGGAACTACGAGCAGTACTTC. The encoded protein is CASSHRDRNYEQYF.